A selection of T cell receptor beta chains follows, all from one sample in a study of shared clonotypes between healthy human individuals. Measured with immunoSEQ multiplex PCR; TCRdb has only the in-frame clones, and not every one. The sample lists some 2.4 million clones; 93% were seen once. The sequenced sample consisted of naive CD4+ T cells from PBMCs. The receptor source for this set is a man in his late teens or twenties in good health. Some clones in this sample may be carry-over from other donors' samples. CDR3s include the opening cysteine and the closing phenylalanine or tryptophan. A D gene is named only where the DNA matches it firmly.

TRBV7-8	TRBJ1-1	NA	CASSLEQRYTEAFF	TGTGCCAGCAGCTTAGAACAGAGGTACACTGAAGCTTTCTTT
TRBV28	TRBJ2-7	NA	CASTDGRFSYEQYF	TGTGCCAGCACCGATGGACGGTTCTCCTACGAGCAGTACTTC
TRBV9	TRBJ2-7	TRBD2	CASSVGLAGNYEQYF	TGTGCCAGCAGCGTAGGACTAGCGGGTAACTACGAGCAGTACTTC
TRBV28	TRBJ2-7	TRBD2	CASKRGGSYEQYF	TGTGCCAGCAAGCGGGGGGGAAGCTACGAGCAGTACTTC
TRBV6-1	TRBJ2-6	NA	CASSYWAGANVLTF	TGTGCCAGCAGCTACTGGGCTGGGGCCAACGTCCTGACTTTC
TRBV27	TRBJ2-2	NA	CASSPLLAGELFF	TGTGCCAGCAGTCCTCTGTTGGCCGGGGAGCTGTTTTTT
TRBV2	TRBJ1-1	TRBD1	CASGRRTGGGTEAFF	TGTGCCAGCGGTCGACGGACAGGGGGCGGAACTGAAGCTTTCTTT
TRBV5-5	TRBJ2-5	TRBD1	CASSLEGAAPETQYF	TGTGCCAGCAGCTTGGAGGGGGCAGCCCCAGAGACCCAGTACTTC
TRBV25-1	TRBJ1-1	NA	CASSRNTEAFF	TGTGCCAGCAGCCGGAACACTGAAGCTTTCTTT
TRBV5-1	TRBJ2-7	NA	CASSGQTYEQYF	TGCGCCAGCAGTGGACAGACCTACGAGCAGTACTTC
TRBV15	TRBJ2-1	NA	CATKRAEKGNEQFF	TGTGCCACCAAAAGGGCCGAAAAAGGCAATGAGCAGTTCTTC